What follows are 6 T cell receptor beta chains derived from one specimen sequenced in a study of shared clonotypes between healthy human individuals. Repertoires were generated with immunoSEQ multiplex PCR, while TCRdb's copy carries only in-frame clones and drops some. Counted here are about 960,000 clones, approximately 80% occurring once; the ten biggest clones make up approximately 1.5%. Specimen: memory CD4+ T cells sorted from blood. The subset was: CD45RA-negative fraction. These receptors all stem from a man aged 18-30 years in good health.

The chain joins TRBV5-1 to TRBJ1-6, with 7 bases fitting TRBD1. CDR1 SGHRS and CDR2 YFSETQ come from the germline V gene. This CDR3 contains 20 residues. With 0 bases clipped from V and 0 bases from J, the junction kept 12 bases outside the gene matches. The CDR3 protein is CASSLATYGQASSYNSPLHF. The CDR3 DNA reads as TGCGCCAGCAGCTTGGCCACCTATGGACAGGCCAGCTCCTATAATTCACCCCTCCACTTT.

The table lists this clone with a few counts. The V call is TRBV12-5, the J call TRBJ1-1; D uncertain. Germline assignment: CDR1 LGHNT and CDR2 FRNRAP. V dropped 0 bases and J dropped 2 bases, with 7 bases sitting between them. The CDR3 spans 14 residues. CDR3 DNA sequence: TGTGCTAGTGGTTTGGTACAGCTTAACACTGAAGCTTTCTTT. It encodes CASGLVQLNTEAFF.

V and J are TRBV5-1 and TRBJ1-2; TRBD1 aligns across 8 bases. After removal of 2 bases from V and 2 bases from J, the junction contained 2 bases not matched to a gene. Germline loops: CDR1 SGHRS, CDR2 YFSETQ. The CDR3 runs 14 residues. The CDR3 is CASSFGTGNYGYTF. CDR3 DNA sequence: TGCGCCAGCAGCTTCGGGACAGGAAACTATGGCTACACCTTC.

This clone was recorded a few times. CDR3 DNA sequence: TGTGCCAGCTCACCCCTTAGCGGGGGGGCAGGCAATGAGCAGTTCTTC. Translating it yields CASSPLSGGAGNEQFF. The genes are TRBV18 and TRBJ2-1; 11 bases agree with TRBD2. Per the germline V gene, CDR1 is KGHSH and CDR2 is LQKENI. V lost 3 bases, J lost 6 bases, and 7 bases stayed unmatched. The CDR3 is 16 residues long.

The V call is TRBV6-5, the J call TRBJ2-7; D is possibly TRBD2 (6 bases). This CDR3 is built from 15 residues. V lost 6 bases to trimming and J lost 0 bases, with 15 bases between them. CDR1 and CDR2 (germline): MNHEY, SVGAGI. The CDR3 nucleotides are TGTGCCAGCAGCCTGAATCCCGGGAGCTCCTACGAGCAGTACTTC. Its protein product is CASSLNPGSSYEQYF.

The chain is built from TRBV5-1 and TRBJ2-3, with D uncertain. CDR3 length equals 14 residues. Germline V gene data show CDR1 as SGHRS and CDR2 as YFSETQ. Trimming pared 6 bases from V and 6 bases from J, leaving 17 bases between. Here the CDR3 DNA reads TGCGCCAGCACCCATACAGAGAACACGGATACGCAGTATTTT. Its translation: CASTHTENTDTQYF.